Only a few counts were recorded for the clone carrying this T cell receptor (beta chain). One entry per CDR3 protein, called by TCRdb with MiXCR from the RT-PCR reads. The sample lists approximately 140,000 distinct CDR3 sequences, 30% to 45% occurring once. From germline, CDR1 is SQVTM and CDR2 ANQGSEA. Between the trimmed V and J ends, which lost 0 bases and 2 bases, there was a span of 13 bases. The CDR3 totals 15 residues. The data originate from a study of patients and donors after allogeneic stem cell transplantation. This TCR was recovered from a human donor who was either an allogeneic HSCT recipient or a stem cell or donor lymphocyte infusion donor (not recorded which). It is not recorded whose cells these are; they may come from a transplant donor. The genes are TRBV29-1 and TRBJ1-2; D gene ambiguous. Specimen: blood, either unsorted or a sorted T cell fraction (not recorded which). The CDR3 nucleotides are TGCAGCGTTGAAGAGAGTAACGGACTCAACTATGGCTACACCTTC. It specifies CSVEESNGLNYGYTF. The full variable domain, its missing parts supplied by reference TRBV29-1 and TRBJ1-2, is SAVISQKPSRDICQRGTSLTIQCQVDSQVTMMFWYRQQPGQSLTLIATANQGSEATYESGFVIDKFPISRPNLTFSTLTVSNMSPEDSSIYLCSVEESNGLNYGYTFGSGTRLTVV.